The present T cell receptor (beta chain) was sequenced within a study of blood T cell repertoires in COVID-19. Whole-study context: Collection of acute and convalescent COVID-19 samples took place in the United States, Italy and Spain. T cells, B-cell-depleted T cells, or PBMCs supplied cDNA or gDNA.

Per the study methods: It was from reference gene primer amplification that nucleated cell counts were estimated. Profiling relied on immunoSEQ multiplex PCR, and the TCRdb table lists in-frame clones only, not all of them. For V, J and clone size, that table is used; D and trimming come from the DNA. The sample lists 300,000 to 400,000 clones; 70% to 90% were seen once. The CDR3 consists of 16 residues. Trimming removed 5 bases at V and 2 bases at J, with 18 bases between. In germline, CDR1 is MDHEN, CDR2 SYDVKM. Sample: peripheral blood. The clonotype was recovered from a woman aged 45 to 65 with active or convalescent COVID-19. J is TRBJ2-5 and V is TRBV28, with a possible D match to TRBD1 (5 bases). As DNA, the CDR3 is TGTGCCAGCAGTCTAGGGGTTGGTGCGAAACAAGAGACCCAGTACTTC. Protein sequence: CASSLGVGAKQETQYF.